The rows below give T cell receptor beta chains drawn from one sample of a study of STAT5B mutations in CD4+ large granular lymphocyte leukemia. Profiled with immunoSEQ multiplex PCR; TCRdb holds only in-frame clones, not every one. The data hold 3,500 to 4,500 clones, with 65% to 85% observed a single time. Material: PBMCs. Receptor source: a man aged 65 to 85 with CD4+ T-cell large granular lymphocyte leukemia. Each CDR3 is given with its conserved first and last residue.

CASNQDGLSDYGYTF	TRBV19	TRBJ1-2
CASSLTGVNTEAFF	TRBV5-1	TRBJ1-1
CASSSSVSYNEQFF	TRBV9	TRBJ2-1
CASAGPRNEQFF	TRBV2	TRBJ2-1
CASSLGAGGPGGVF	TRBV5-4	TRBJ2-7
CASSLAPRAIKNIQYF	TRBV11-1	TRBJ2-4
CASSGGGGQADTQYF	TRBV5-6	TRBJ2-3
CASSLGQGWYF	TRBV21-1	TRBJ2-7
CSVVATNEKLFF	TRBV29-1	TRBJ1-4
CASSPGQGAPKKLFF	TRBV5-4	TRBJ1-4
CASSYRTGGAIWNTEAFF	TRBV5-4	TRBJ1-1
CAWDRADPPYGYTF	TRBV30	TRBJ1-2
CASSEWAATRAFF	TRBV2	TRBJ1-1
CAISKRDSNSPLHF	TRBV10-3	TRBJ1-6
CASSQFTGRYNEQFF	TRBV4-1	TRBJ2-1
CASSYGSGELFF	TRBV6-6	TRBJ2-2
CASSEQGGWTEAFF	TRBV25-1	TRBJ1-1
CASSVEGGRGNEQFF	TRBV9	TRBJ2-1
CASSEARGGLNTGELFF	TRBV2	TRBJ2-2
CATLAGTLKTQYF	TRBV2	TRBJ2-5
CASSLSTYEQYF	TRBV5-6	TRBJ2-7
CASSLGSSRLDGYTF	TRBV7-3	TRBJ1-2
CASSSSGTGYNEQFF	TRBV9	TRBJ2-1
CASRSQTQYF	TRBV28	TRBJ2-5
CASSEAGGGRADTQYF	TRBV2	TRBJ2-3
CAITTSGVYEQYF	TRBV2	TRBJ2-7
CASSLSTEAFF	TRBV5-8	TRBJ1-1
CASSRTSPYEQYF	TRBV5-1	NA
CASSLGGGNTEAFF	TRBV27	TRBJ1-1
CASSSPDGSSYNEQFF	TRBV11-2	TRBJ2-1
CASSLVEGDHYGYTF	TRBV5-1	TRBJ1-2
CASSLGRNEQFF	TRBV27	TRBJ2-1
CASSLTLSGTGELFF	TRBV7-3	TRBJ2-2
CASSQEGQGDNSYEQYF	TRBV4-2	TRBJ2-7
CASPGGTEAFF	TRBV2	TRBJ1-1
CASSFSGRVQETQYF	TRBV5-8	TRBJ2-5
CASSLAGAGFQPQHF	TRBV7-9	TRBJ1-5
CASTRAEGNTEAFF	TRBV19	TRBJ1-1
CASSQGAEQYF	TRBV5-6	TRBJ2-7
CSVAEGTRGPYEQYF	TRBV29-1	TRBJ2-7
CASSSSADGYTF	TRBV27	TRBJ1-2
CASGADGTGYNEQFF	TRBV2	TRBJ2-1
CASSVGRAETQYF	TRBV2	TRBJ2-5
CASSQGEGSYEQYF	TRBV4-1	TRBJ2-7
CASSTAFTSGPYEQYF	TRBV5-8	TRBJ2-7
CASGQYEQYF	TRBV6-1	TRBJ2-7
CASSRKPDREWVYGYTF	TRBV7-9	TRBJ1-2
CASSLSGVSGNTIYF	TRBV7-2	TRBJ1-3
CASSQEVQVNTEAFF	TRBV4-3	TRBJ1-1